This T cell receptor (beta chain) is drawn from a study of graft-versus-host responses after intestinal transplantation (dated by TCRdb to 2020 to 2023). With respect to the entire study: Recipients received multivisceral, liver-intestinal, or isolated intestinal transplants. All recipients received anti-thymocyte globulin induction followed by maintenance tacrolimus and steroids for around 3 years. Graft-versus-host and host-versus-graft alloreactive T cell clones were tracked in the graft, circulation and bone marrow after intestinal transplantation using bulk TCR-beta CDR3 sequencing. To identify alloreactive clones, pre-transplant mixed lymphocyte reaction products were sequenced and compared with unstimulated pre-transplant donor and recipient T cells. The cohort enrolled 20 to 25 intestinal transplant recipients including one retransplant, and a few patients lacking pretransplant specimens were excluded. Donor T cell macrochimerism was defined as a peak of at least 4% donor T cells among recipient peripheral blood mononuclear cells. Samples from a few later patients were sequenced in-house on an Illumina MiSeq with MiXCR processing rather than by the commercial service.

What the work shows at the level of the full study, not this receptor alone: In patients with donor T cell macrochimerism, the allografts had high GvH to HvG T cell clonal ratios. Peak levels of circulating GvH clones were associated with declines in HvG clones early after transplant. The conclusions were limited by the relatively low number and heterogeneity of the intestinal transplant patients. GvH clones were detected in recipient bone marrow, and some appeared earlier in ileal mucosa or blood, consistent with an intestinal mucosal origin.

CDR1 is given as SGHRS and CDR2 as YFSETQ, both from the germline V gene. The V end loses 2 bases and the J end loses 5 bases, and a stretch of 8 bases separates them. Counted from cysteine to phenylalanine, this CDR3 has 13 amino acids. Left in the record is the CDR3 DNA by itself, 39 bases read in frame from the first base. Interpreted using the paper, the time point label stands for: cells obtained before transplantation from donor or recipient. CD3+CD4+ and CD3+CD8+ populations were FACS-sorted from unstimulated pre-transplant donor and recipient cells taken from spleen or lymph nodes. Remarks on this clone: Its antigen is unknown. Base qualities are not recorded, but no much larger clone differs from it by a single base.

The library came from the immunoSEQ multiplex PCR assay. For most patients, genomic DNA was isolated with the Qiagen DNeasy Blood and Tissue Kit and sent frozen to Adaptive Biotechnologies for TCR sequencing. High-throughput TCR-beta CDR3 sequencing of genomic DNA from most patients was performed by Adaptive Biotechnologies. In the source study's methods: Adaptive's ImmunoSEQ software supplied the TCR sequencing data for about 18 patients, while MiXCR and VDJtools were used to process three other patients. To correct CD4 versus CD8 sorting errors, any sequence found in both subsets at a frequency ratio below 5:1 was removed. CDR3 nucleotide sequences shared by donor and recipient were removed because the origin of these sequences could not be assigned. To count as alloreactive, a clone needed at least 2-fold expansion over unstimulated cells and a minimum CFSE-low frequency of 0.002% (template counts) or 0.001% (read counts). Mappable clones were those detected in sequenced pre-transplant spleen, lymph node, or MLR CFSE-low populations of the donor or recipient. The cumulative frequency of alloreactive clones was calculated as a percentage of all sequences, weighted by copy number. TCRdb took this table from immuneACCESS and kept in-frame rearrangements with V and J called. Such tables lack part of the clones; where checked against another copy, unresolved V genes explain under half of the gap, and the rest is unexplained. The D gene and trimming were derived from the DNA, and the V and J assignments and clone size from that table. The table for this sample lists 90,000 or so clones; roughly 80% of them were counted only once. The ten largest clones represent roughly 0.83% of the sample.

The sample here was unstimulated CD4+ T cells sorted from spleen or lymph node cells, taken before intestinal transplant. The TCR was taken from a human donor who received an intestinal transplant. The chain links TRBV5-1 with TRBJ1-5; there is no confident call for the D gene. The nucleotide sequence reads as follows: TGCGCCAGCAGCTTCAGTGTGGATCAGCCCCAGCATTTT. It is translated as CASSFSVDQPQHF. Supplemented by the reference TRBV5-1 and TRBJ1-5 proteins around the CDR3, the complete variable domain is KAGVTQTPRYLIKTRGQQVTLSCSPISGHRSVSWYQQTPGQGLQFLFEYFSETQRNKGNFPGRFSGRQFSNSRSEMNVSTLELGDSALYLCASSFSVDQPQHFGDGTRLSIL.